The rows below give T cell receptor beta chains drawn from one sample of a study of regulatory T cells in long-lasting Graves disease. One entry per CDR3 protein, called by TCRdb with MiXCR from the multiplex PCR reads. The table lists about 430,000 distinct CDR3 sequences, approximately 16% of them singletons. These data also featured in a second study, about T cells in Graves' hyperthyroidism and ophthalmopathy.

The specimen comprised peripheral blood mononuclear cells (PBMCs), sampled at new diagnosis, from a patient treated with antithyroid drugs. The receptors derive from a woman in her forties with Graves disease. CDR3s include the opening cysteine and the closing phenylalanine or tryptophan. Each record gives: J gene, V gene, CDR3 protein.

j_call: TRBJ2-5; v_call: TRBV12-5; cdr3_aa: CASAPWGRRETQYF
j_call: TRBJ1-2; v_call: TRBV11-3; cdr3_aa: CASSLGGTGNFNYGYTF
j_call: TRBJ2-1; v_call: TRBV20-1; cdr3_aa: CSASKTRLTGNEQFF
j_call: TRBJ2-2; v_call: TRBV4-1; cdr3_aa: CASSQDRGPDELFF
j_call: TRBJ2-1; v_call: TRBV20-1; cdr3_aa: CSAGGLAGGEEQFF
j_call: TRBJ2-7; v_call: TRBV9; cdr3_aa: CASSVGTSGRRYEQYF
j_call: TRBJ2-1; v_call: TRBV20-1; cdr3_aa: CSAASGESSYNEQFF
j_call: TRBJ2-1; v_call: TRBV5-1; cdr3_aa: CASSLRGGLAGDDEQFF
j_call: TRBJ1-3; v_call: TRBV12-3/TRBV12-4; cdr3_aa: CASITPSGNTIYF
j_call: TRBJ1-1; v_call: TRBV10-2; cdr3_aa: CASQDSMNTEAFF
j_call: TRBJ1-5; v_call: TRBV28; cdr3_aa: CASRTIPSDQPQHF
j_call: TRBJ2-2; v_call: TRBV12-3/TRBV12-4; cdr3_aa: CASSPNSGTGWTGELFF
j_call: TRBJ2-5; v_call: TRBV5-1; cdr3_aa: CASSLGSGREETQYF
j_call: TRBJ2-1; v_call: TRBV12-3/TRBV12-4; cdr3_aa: CASSFGTNEQFF
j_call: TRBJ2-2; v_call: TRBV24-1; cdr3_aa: CATSVSGTPNTGELFF
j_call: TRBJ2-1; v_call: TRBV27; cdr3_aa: CASSTPAGTGFVNEQFF
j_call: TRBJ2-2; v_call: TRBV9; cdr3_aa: CASSVDPGEFGTGELFF
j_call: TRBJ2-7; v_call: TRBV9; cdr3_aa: CASSVGSGSQNEQYF
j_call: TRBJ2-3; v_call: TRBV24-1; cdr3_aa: CATSLGGGVTDTQYF
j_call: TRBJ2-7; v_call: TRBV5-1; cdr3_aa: CASSFAGHSYEQYF
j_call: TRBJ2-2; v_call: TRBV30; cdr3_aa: CAWRQYTGELFF
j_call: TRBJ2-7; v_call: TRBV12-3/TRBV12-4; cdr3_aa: CASRIAGPGEQYF
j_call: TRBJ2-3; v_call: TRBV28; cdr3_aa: CATLGPSGDTQYF
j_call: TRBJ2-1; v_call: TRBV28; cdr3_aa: CASSELAGGTNNEQFF
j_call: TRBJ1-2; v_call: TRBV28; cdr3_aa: CASSLIGDGYTF
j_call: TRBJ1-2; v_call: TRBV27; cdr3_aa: CASSPMNGNYGYTF
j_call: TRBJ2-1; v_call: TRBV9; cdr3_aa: CASSVHFQDTYNEQFF
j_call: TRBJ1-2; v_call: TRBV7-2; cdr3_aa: CASSLDGDLYGYTF
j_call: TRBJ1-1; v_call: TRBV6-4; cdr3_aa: CASRGQGKTFF
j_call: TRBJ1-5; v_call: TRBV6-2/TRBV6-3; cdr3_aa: CASSPSGPLNQPQHF
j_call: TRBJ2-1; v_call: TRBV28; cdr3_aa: CASNSGTEVYNEQFF
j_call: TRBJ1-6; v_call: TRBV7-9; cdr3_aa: CASSLKQGEPLHF
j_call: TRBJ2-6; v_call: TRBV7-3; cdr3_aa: CASSFHPVDSGANVLTF
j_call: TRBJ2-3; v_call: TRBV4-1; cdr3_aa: CASSQVATSTDTQYF
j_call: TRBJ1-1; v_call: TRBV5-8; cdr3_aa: CASSLGGQGDTEAFF
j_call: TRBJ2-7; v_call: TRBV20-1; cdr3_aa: CSARTVPSYEQYF
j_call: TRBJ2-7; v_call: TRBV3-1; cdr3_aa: CASSQIGTNYEQYF
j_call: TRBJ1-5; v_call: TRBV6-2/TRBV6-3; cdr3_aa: CASSYPNSLDQPQHF
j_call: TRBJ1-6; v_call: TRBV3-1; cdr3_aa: CASRPGTANNSPLHF
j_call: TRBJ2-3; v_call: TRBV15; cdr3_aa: CATSGGLAGPSTDTQYF
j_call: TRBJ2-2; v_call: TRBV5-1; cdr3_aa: CASSLLLGTANTGELFF
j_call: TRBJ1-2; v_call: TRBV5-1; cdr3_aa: CASSLDGTEDYGYTF
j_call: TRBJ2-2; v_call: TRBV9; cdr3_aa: CASSVPSTGELFF
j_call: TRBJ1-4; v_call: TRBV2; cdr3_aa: CASRDRTGGSEKLFF
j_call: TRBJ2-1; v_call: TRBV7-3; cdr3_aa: CASRASGMSYNEQFF
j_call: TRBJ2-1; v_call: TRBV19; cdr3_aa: CASTTLQGLEQFF
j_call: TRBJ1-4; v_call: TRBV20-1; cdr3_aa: CSASHRGSPSTNEKLFF
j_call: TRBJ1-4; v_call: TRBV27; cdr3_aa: CASSPWTGGPTNEKLFF
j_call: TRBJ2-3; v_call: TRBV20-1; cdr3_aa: CSASKGGGRTDTQYF
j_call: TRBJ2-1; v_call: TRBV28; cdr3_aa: CASSSRRQGVNEQFF
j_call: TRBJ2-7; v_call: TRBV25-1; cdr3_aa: CARSGTKHYEQYF